This T cell receptor beta chain was profiled in a study of cytotoxic CD8 clonotypes in ibrutinib-treated CLL. Study observations and caveats: Contraction or stability on treatment was seen for public clonotypes, which were uncommon. Upon ibrutinib response clonality rose, and upon progression it fell back toward baseline.

V lost 1 base and J lost 2; bases outside the gene matches: 11. Germline V gene lookup returns CDR1 LNHDA and CDR2 SQIVND (reference sequence). The CDR3 is made up of 18 amino acids. To note about this clone: No antigen is known for it.

T cells were sequenced at a targeted depth of 1 in 200,000 to 1 in 1 million. Libraries were prepared by immunoSEQ multiplex PCR; TCRdb keeps only in-frame clonotypes and omits some of them. The data contain about 50,000 clones, less than 85% of them singletons. The genes are TRBV19 and TRBJ2-4, with 7 nucleotides matching TRBD2. This sequence originates from a human donor with chronic lymphocytic leukemia. Sample: PBMCs, taken after 24 months of ibrutinib treatment. The CDR3 DNA sequence: TGTGCCAGTAGTATAGGTTGGCGGGGGAGGGATACCAAAAACATTCAGTACTTC. Its translation is CASSIGWRGRDTKNIQYF.